This is a list of T cell receptor beta chains from one sample in a study of cytomegalovirus exposure and HLA in healthy donors. Profiling relied on immunoSEQ multiplex PCR, and the TCRdb table lists in-frame clones only, not all of them. Among more than 90,000 clones, roughly 79% were seen once, and the ten largest hold under 5.5%. The sequenced sample consisted of PBMCs. The receptors come from a woman aged 70-85 years in good health and CMV-seropositive. CDR3s include the opening cysteine and the closing phenylalanine or tryptophan. The order of the fields is D gene, J gene, V gene, clone size, CDR3 DNA, CDR3 protein. The D gene is left open where the match is weak. Clone size, where shown, is once, few, many, or a class for clones that have expanded.

NA TRBJ1-5 TRBV5-5 NA TGTGCCAGCAGCCTGGGACAAATTTATAGCAATCAGCCCCAGCATTTT CASSLGQIYSNQPQHF
NA TRBJ1-5 TRBV12-5 NA TGTGCTAGTGGTTCCGTTAGCAATCAGCCCCAGCATTTT CASGSVSNQPQHF
NA TRBJ2-1 TRBV7-3 NA TGTGCCAGCAGCTTAAGGGAGCTCGACAATGAGCAGTTCTTC CASSLRELDNEQFF
NA TRBJ1-1 TRBV11-2 NA TGTGCCAGCAGCGGCACGGGAGGAGGGGGCACTGAAGCTTTCTTT CASSGTGGGGTEAFF
NA TRBJ1-5 TRBV19 NA TGTGCCAGTAGTGACAGGTCCGGTCAGCCCCAGCATTTT CASSDRSGQPQHF
NA TRBJ2-7 TRBV6-5 NA TGTGCCAGCAGTTACTCGATAAGGGGCTCCTACGAGCAGTACTTC CASSYSIRGSYEQYF
NA TRBJ2-3 TRBV7-3 NA TGTGCCAGCAGCCCCGTGGGGGGTTCAGATACGCAGTATTTT CASSPVGGSDTQYF
NA TRBJ2-7 TRBV7-3 NA TGTGCCAGCAGCTTAACCACAGGGCAGCAATACGAGCAGTACTTC CASSLTTGQQYEQYF
NA TRBJ1-2 TRBV19 NA TGTGCCAGTTTTCAACAGAACTATGGCTACACCTTC CASFQQNYGYTF
NA TRBJ1-5 TRBV19 few TGTGCCAGTAGTTTTCAGGGGTCCTACAATCAGCCCCAGCATTTT CASSFQGSYNQPQHF
NA TRBJ1-1 TRBV4-3 NA TGCGCCAGCAGCCGAAGTCGGTTTTTGAACACTGAAGCTTTCTTT CASSRSRFLNTEAFF
NA TRBJ2-7 TRBV7-9 NA TGTGCCAGCAGCCCCACGGGGGACTACGAGCAGTACTTC CASSPTGDYEQYF
TRBD2 TRBJ2-4 TRBV28 NA TGTGCCAGCAGTCCGAGGACTAGCGGTCTCAAAAACATTCAGTACTTC CASSPRTSGLKNIQYF
NA TRBJ2-2 TRBV27 NA TGTGCCAGCAGCCCATATAGTGGGAGGTCGAACACCGGGGAGCTGTTTTTT CASSPYSGRSNTGELFF
TRBD1 TRBJ2-3 TRBV2 NA TGTGCCAGCAACGCCCAGGGGGCTCCAGATACGCAGTATTTT CASNAQGAPDTQYF
TRBD1 TRBJ2-7 TRBV4-3 NA TGCGCCAGCAGCCAAACAGGACAGGGACTCTACGAGCAGTACTTC CASSQTGQGLYEQYF
NA TRBJ2-5 TRBV11-3 few TGTGCCAGCAGCTTAGCTCGTCAGGGCCAAGAGACCCAGTACTTC CASSLARQGQETQYF
NA TRBJ1-1 TRBV4-1 NA TGCGCCAGCAGCCGTCAAGGTGACATCTCGAACACTGAAGCTTTCTTT CASSRQGDISNTEAFF
NA TRBJ1-1 TRBV4-1 few TGCGCCAGCAGCCAAGTCCCCGGGGGAGGAGGCACTGAAGCTTTCTTT CASSQVPGGGGTEAFF
TRBD1 TRBJ1-1 TRBV6-5 NA TGTGCCAGCACCCAGGGGGACACTGAAGCTTTCTTT CASTQGDTEAFF
TRBD2 TRBJ2-7 TRBV7-6 few TGTGCCAGCAGACTCACTAGCGGGATTCCCGAGCAGTACTTC CASRLTSGIPEQYF
NA TRBJ1-3 TRBV28 NA TGTGCCAGCAGTTTATCGTATAGGGGGAACACCATATATTTT CASSLSYRGNTIYF
TRBD1 TRBJ2-7 TRBV19 NA TGTGCCAGTACCCCTGCAGGGGGCTTCTACGAGCAGTACTTC CASTPAGGFYEQYF
NA TRBJ2-1 TRBV7-2 NA TGTGCCAGCAGCCCCCTCGTGCTAGCCGGCAATGAGCAGTTCTTC CASSPLVLAGNEQFF
NA TRBJ1-1 TRBV5-1 few TGCGCCAGCAGCTTGGGTACAGGAAAGAACACTGAAGCTTTCTTT CASSLGTGKNTEAFF
NA TRBJ1-5 TRBV5-1 NA TGCGCCAGCCTAGGACTAGGGGGACCTTATAGCAATCAGCCCCAGCATTTT CASLGLGGPYSNQPQHF
TRBD1 TRBJ1-1 TRBV10-3 NA TGTGCCATCAGTCCGACAGGGGGAAAGAACACTGAAGCTTTCTTT CAISPTGGKNTEAFF
TRBD1 TRBJ2-4 TRBV5-1 medium-sized TGCGCCAGCAGCACGGACAGGCAAAACATTCAGTACTTC CASSTDRQNIQYF
TRBD1 TRBJ2-6 TRBV7-9 NA TGTTCCAGCAGCTTGGGGACAGGGAGCTCTGGGGCCAACGTCCTGACTTTC CSSSLGTGSSGANVLTF
NA TRBJ2-5 TRBV29-1 NA TGCAGCGTTGAAGATCCGCGGGCAGAGACCCAGTACTTC CSVEDPRAETQYF
TRBD1 TRBJ2-7 TRBV6-6 NA TGTGCCAGCAGTCCCCCCGCAGGACAGGGGCATTACGAGCAGTACTTC CASSPPAGQGHYEQYF
TRBD2 TRBJ2-7 TRBV5-6 NA TGTGCCAGCAGCCAGGGACTAGCGGGAGCTACCTACGAGCAGTACTTC CASSQGLAGATYEQYF
NA TRBJ1-5 TRBV2 few TGTGCCAGCGGGGAGACTAATCAGCCCCAGCATTTT CASGETNQPQHF
TRBD2 TRBJ2-7 TRBV5-1 NA TGCGCCAGCAGCTTAGCGGGAGGTAGCTACGAGCAGTACTTC CASSLAGGSYEQYF
NA TRBJ2-7 TRBV6-6 NA TGTGCCAGCAGAACGGGGCGAAACGGGGGCGAGCAGTACTTC CASRTGRNGGEQYF
TRBD2 TRBJ2-7 TRBV4-1 NA TGCGCCAGCAGCCAGGGACTAGACGCCTACGAGCAGTACTTC CASSQGLDAYEQYF
NA TRBJ2-7 TRBV21-1 NA TGTGCCAGCGGGAGGACATTGAGCTCCTACGAGCAGTACTTC CASGRTLSSYEQYF